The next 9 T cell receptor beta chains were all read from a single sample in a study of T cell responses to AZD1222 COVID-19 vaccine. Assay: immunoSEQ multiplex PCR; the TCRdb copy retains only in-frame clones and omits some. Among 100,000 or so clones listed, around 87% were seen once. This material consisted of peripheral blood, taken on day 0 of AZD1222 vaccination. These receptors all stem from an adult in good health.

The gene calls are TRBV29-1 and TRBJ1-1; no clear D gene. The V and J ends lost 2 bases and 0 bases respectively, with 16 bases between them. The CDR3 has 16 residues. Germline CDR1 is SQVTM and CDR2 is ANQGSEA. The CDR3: CSVERREGGLNTEAFF. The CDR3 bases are TGCAGCGTTGAAAGGCGGGAGGGAGGTCTGAACACTGAAGCTTTCTTT.

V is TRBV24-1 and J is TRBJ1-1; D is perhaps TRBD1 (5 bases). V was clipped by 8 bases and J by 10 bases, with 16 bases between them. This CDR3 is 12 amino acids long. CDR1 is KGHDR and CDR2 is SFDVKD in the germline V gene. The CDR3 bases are TGTGCCACCATGAACAACCAAGGGGTAGCTTTCTTT. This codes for CATMNNQGVAFF.

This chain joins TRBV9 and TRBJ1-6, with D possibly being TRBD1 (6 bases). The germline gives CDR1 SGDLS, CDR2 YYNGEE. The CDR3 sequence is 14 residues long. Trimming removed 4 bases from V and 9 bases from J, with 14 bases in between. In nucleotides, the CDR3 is TGTGCCAGCAGCAAGGACAGTTACCTTTCACCCCTCCACTTT. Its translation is CASSKDSYLSPLHF.

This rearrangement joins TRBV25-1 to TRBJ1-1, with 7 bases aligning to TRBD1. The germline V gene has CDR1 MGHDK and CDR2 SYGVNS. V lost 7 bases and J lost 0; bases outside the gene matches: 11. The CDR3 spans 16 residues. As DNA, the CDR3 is TGTGCCAGCATCCCTACAGGGGCCTTCATGAACACTGAAGCTTTCTTT. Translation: CASIPTGAFMNTEAFF.

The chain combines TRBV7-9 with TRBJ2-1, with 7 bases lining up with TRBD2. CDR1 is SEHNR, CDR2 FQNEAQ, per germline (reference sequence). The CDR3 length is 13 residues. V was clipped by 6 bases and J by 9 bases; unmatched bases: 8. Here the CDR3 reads CASRREGSGEQFF. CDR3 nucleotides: TGTGCCAGCAGGAGGGAGGGATCCGGTGAGCAGTTCTTC. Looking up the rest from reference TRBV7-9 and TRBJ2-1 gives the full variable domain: DTGVSQNPRHKITKRGQNVTFRCDPISEHNRLYWYRQTLGQGPEFLTYFQNEAQLEKSRLLSDRFSAERPKGSFSTLEIQRTEQGDSAMYLCASRREGSGEQFFGPGTRLTVL.

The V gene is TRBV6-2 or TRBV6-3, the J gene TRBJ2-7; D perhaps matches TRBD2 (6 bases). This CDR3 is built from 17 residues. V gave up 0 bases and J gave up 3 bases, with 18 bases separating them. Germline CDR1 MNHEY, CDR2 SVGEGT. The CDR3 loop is CASSYSTGAGRSYEQYF. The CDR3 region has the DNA TGTGCCAGCAGTTACTCCACCGGAGCGGGCCGGAGCTACGAGCAGTACTTC.

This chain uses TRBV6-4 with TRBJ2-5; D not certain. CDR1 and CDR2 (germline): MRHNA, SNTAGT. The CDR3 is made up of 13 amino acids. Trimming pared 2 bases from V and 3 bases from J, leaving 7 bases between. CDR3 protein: CASSDKQKETQYF. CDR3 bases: TGTGCCAGCAGTGACAAGCAGAAAGAGACCCAGTACTTC.

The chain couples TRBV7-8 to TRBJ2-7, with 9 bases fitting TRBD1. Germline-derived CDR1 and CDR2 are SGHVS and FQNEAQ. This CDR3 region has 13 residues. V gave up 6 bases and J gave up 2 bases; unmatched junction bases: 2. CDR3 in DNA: TGTGCCAGCAGGGGGACAGGGACCTACGAGCAGTACTTC. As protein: CASRGTGTYEQYF.

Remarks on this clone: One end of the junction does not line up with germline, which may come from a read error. The CDR3 loop is CASSVTSGGVYEQYF. The CDR3 DNA reads as TGTGCCAGCAGCGTAACTAGCGGAGGGGTCTACGAGCAGTACTTC. The gene calls are TRBV7-3 and TRBJ2-7, with 8 bases fitting TRBD2. The V gene's germline CDR1 is SGHTA and CDR2 FQGTGA. The CDR3 length is 15 residues.